What follows is one TCR beta chain and its context. Its antigen specificity is not known. No base quality information exists; no much larger clone differs at one position. V and J lose 5 bases and 1 base, and a span of 11 bases separates them. The germline V gene specifies SGHVS as CDR1 and FQNEAQ as CDR2. Spanning cysteine to phenylalanine, the CDR3 consists of 15 amino acids. Kept here is only the CDR3 DNA, which spans 45 bases and is read in frame from base 1. The cohort comprised hundreds of healthy bone marrow donors. At the time of sampling, all cohort members were nominally healthy, though unrecorded immune exposures were likely present. The donor tested CMV seropositive, placing the donor among the 290 or so seropositive members of the cohort. Each donor provided a peripheral blood sample, and peripheral blood mononuclear cells were used for TCR beta sequencing. The Qiagen DNeasy Blood Extraction Kit was used to extract genomic DNA from the blood cell samples.

The data derive from a study of cytomegalovirus exposure and HLA in healthy donors (TCRdb year 2017). About the investigation overall: According to an earlier analysis of 587 of the donors, about 190 million T cells yielded some 110 million unique TCR beta sequences and more than 250 Gb of sequence data. Besides the first cohort of 550 to 750 subjects, a separate validation cohort made up of 120 different subjects was used. Of the roughly 400 genotyped donors, about 84% fell in the genetic ancestry cluster associated with self-reported Caucasian donors. Roughly 300 gigabases of sequencing data and approximately 91 million unique TCR sequences made up an early release that covered around 640 HLA-typed donors. Typing coverage varied by locus: roughly 629-630 donors for A, B, C, DRB1 and DQB1; 500 to 550 for DQA1; about 570 for DPA1; some 470 for DPB1. The later analysis used no new phenotypic data to find candidate immune exposures, relying instead on TCR beta sequences and their occurrence across donors. Roughly five DR-DQ haplotypes were handled as single units for association and clustering, since linkage in the cohort was strong. Across approximately 420 genotyped donors of the cohort, an average of about 240,000 unique TCR beta nucleotide sequences per donor were sequenced, and approximately 19% of those sequences were non-productive. To predict cytomegalovirus infection status, the study brought together high-throughput TCR immunosequencing, statistical association of individual TCRs with disease status, and machine learning. A later analysis re-analyzed previously published TCR beta repertoires from 500 to 700 donors and added high-resolution HLA genotyping to study TCR occurrence patterns. Every repertoire in the discovery cohort had been generated on one and the same sequencing platform. In a later genetic analysis, genome-wide SNP genotypes for about 55% of the roughly 700 donors were used, and that subset was treated as a discovery cohort. The study aimed to test whether signatures of past pathogen exposure could be identified by cataloging public T cell receptors. HLA typing included class I and class II loci at four-digit resolution. Donor age, sex, ethnicity and CMV serostatus were collected together with the repertoire data. An earlier analysis of several hundred of the donors applied high-throughput TCR beta sequencing to assess whether each TCR beta V gene segment acted as functional or pseudogenic. The T cell repertoires of 550 to 850 subjects were profiled by immunosequencing and related to cytomegalovirus serostatus.

Paper-wide results and their limitations: While some public TCRs were present in many individuals, most TCR sequences turned up only very rarely across donors. In a later analysis, most CMV-associated TCR beta chains were found to appear HLA-restricted, with HLA associations seemingly driven largely by CMV exposure. Some IMGT-functional V segments, including TRBV6-2 and TRBV6-3, could not be distinguished by the 87-base-pair reads and were therefore excluded. Linkage disequilibrium might explain the correlated functional status among segregating V segments, but an unknown experimental factor could not be excluded. Because some donors lacked HLA typing at each locus, the association tests relied only on the typed subset. When HLA alleles, especially DR and DQ, strongly co-occurred, TCR associations were difficult to assign to individual alleles. V-gene and J-gene trimming of TCR beta chains was associated with a missense DCLRE1C variant in a later genetic analysis, and the association was replicated in an independent cohort. A further reported finding was that TCR beta sequences accurately predicted the HLA-A and HLA-B alleles for most subjects in the first cohort. A total of roughly 160 TCR beta chains were listed by the study as associated with cytomegalovirus. The classifier was reported to diagnose cytomegalovirus status with high specificity and sensitivity in both the original and validation cohorts. A group of highly shared sequence variants was considered likely to be a technical artifact of the sequencing pipeline. In a later analysis, the rate of TCR association differed among HLA loci, with DRB1 alleles having the most associated TCRs and HLA-C alleles having the fewest. According to a later genetic analysis, donors in an Asian-associated ancestry cluster had fewer N-insertions in productive TCRs than the approximately 710-donor mean. A later analysis found that HLA-associated TCR beta chains were more clonally expanded and had lower generation probabilities than equally common non-associated chains. The cohort was sequenced for TCR beta chains only, and without alpha or paired-chain data the features that could be detected were limited. Because counts were too low, roughly 16 rarely observed V segments, including chromosome 9 orphons, were left out of the earlier analysis of about 620 of the donors. An earlier analysis of 450 to 750 of the donors showed that most TCR beta V segments appeared in productive rearrangements either about 87% or about 30% of the time, which broadly matched IMGT annotations. Sequencing depth was assumed to be roughly uniform across donors in the presence/absence analyses, though that assumption may not hold. A later analysis associated about 16,000 TCR beta sequences with specific HLA alleles at a false discovery rate of 0.05. It was suggested by the authors that the approach could potentially be generalized to other disease states and immunological phenotypes. Immune exposure information for the cohort was limited to CMV serostatus. In a later analysis, several top co-occurrence clusters were reported to appear linked to parvovirus B19, influenza, CMV and Epstein-Barr virus. A few of the identified cytomegalovirus-associated TCR beta chains were confirmed in vitro to be specific for cytomegalovirus antigens.

Receptor libraries were prepared by the immunoSEQ multiplex PCR assay. The multiplex PCR relied on a mix of 60 forward primers for TCR Vbeta segments and 13 reverse primers for TCR Jbeta segments. Amplification of the CDR3 region of rearranged TCR beta genes was performed with a multiplex PCR assay on genomic DNA. On the Illumina HiSeq System, the amplified TCR beta libraries were sequenced as 87-base-pair reads. The authors processed their data as follows. A later analysis counted approximately 74 million unique TCR beta chains across the 690 or so repertoires, and 10 million to 12 million of these chains were shared by at least two donors. Raw reads were error-corrected and collapsed into unique sequences with a nearest-neighbor algorithm that merged closely related sequences to remove PCR and sequencing errors. Alignment of CDR3 sequences to IMGT reference sequences was used to assign V, D and J gene segments. For a sequence to be retained, at least a six-nucleotide match to both a V gene segment and a J gene segment was required. A rearrangement counted as productive if the CDR3 had no stop codons and remained in frame with V and J, and every other rearrangement counted as non-productive. CDR3 was defined according to IMGT convention as the region running from the second conserved V-encoded cysteine to the conserved J-encoded phenylalanine. The earlier analysis of approximately 590 of the donors excluded any sequence lacking an unambiguous match to a single V gene segment. An earlier analysis of 587 of the donors classified V segments as functional when productive rearrangements were above 56.7% and as segregating when the standard deviation between donors was above 5%. A statistical classification framework was built to diagnose cytomegalovirus status from the catalog of TCR beta chain sequences. A later analysis assigned V and J genes by comparing TCR nucleotide sequences with IMGT/GENE-DB human TR gene sequences. Using the TCRdist pipeline, a later analysis assigned CDR3 sequences along with most-parsimonious VDJ recombination scenarios. A later analysis defined each TCR beta chain by its CDR3 amino acid sequence plus V-gene family, and excluded reads lacking a unique V-gene family. In a later analysis, a few hundred highly shared, low-generation-probability nucleotide sequences were removed to address suspected cross-contamination and a sequencing artifact. For each public chain, a later analysis derived a clonal expansion index from normalized ranks of inferred template counts within each repertoire. A later analysis computed generation probabilities with a VDJ recombination model fitted to out-of-frame rearrangements, and checked the results against IGoR. In a later analysis, TCR-TCR, TCR-HLA and TCR-CMV co-occurrence was scored with hypergeometric tests, and a repertoire-size bias correction was applied to TCR pairs. False discovery rates were estimated in a later analysis by permuting HLA or CMV assignments 20 times. In a later analysis, co-occurring TCRs were grouped using DBSCAN, and TCRdist sequence similarity was added for clustering within HLA-allele-positive subsets. Co-occurrence clustering excluded repertoires with fewer than 30,000 or more than 120,000 public chains, plus five with anomalous nucleotide sharing. In its TCRdb copy, this immuneACCESS table keeps in-frame sequences only and misses some clones. Where compared with another copy, unresolved V genes explain less than half of these, and the others have no known cause. The V and J calls and clone size are taken from that table; D and trimming were inferred from the DNA. For this sample the table gives over 100,000 clones, of which around three quarters were detected only once. The ten largest account for more than 4% of the sample.

The sequence came from a male donor in good health and CMV-seropositive. Sequences were obtained from PBMCs. The chain is made from TRBV7-8 and TRBJ2-2, and perhaps TRBD2 as D gene, on 6 matching bases. The CDR3 region has the sequence CASSPGEVNTGELFF. DNA sequence: TGTGCCAGCAGCCCGGGGGAAGTGAACACCGGGGAGCTGTTTTTT.